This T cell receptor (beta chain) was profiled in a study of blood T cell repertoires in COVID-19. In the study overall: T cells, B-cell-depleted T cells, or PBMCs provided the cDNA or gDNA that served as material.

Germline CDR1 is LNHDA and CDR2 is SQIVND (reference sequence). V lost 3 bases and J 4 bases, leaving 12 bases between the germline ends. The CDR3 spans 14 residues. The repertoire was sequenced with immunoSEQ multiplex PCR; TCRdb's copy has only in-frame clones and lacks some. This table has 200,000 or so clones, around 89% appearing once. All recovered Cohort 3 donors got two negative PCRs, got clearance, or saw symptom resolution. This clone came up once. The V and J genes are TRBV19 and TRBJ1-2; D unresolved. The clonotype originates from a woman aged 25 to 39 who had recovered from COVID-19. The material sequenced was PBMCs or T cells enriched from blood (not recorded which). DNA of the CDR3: TGTGCCAGTAGTATCGGGGAGGTCTCCTATGGCTACACCTTC. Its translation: CASSIGEVSYGYTF.